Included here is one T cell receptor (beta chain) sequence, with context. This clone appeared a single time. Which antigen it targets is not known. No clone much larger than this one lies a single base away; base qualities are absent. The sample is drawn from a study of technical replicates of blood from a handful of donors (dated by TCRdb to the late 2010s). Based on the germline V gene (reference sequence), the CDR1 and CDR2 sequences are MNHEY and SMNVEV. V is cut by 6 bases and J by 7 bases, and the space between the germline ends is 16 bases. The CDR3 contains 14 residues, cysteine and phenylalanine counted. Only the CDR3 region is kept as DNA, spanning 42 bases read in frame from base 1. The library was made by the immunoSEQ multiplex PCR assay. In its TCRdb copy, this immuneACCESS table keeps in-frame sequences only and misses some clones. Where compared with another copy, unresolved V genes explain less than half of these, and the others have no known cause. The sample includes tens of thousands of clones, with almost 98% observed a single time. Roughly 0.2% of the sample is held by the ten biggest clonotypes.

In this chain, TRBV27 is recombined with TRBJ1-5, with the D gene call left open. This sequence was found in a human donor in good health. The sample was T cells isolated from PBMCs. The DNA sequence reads TGTGCCAGCAGCATTATAGGGTCGGGGCAGCCCCAGCATTTT. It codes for CASSIIGSGQPQHF.